This TCR beta chain was recovered during a study of a mutant IDH1 vaccine in newly diagnosed glioma. Overall study context: Treated individuals were approximately 60% male and roughly 40% female, averaging about 40 years of age. Previous treatment comprised radiotherapy, temozolomide, or both, mostly both.

Study-level results: Patients mounted vaccine-induced immune responses in roughly 93% of cases.

In the case of this clone: Its antigen is as yet unknown.

Assay used: immunoSEQ multiplex PCR; TCRdb lists only in-frame clones, some missing. The table includes 56,000 or so clones, 60% to 80% detected once. Time point specified: week 47, end of study. A single vaccine dose contained 300 ug of mutant IDH1 20-mer peptide, and topical imiquimod was used with it. Across weeks 1, 3, 5, 7, 11, 15, 19 and 23, patients received a vaccination each time, eight in all. Germline V gene sequence: CDR1 SEHNR, CDR2 FQNEAQ (reference sequence). Trimming took 1 base from V and 3 from J; bases not matched to a gene: 2. CDR3 length: 15 amino acids. This receptor was taken from a man in his forties or fifties with glioma. The sequencing used PBMCs, collected from a glioma patient whose treatment included an IDH1 peptide vaccine. The V and J genes are TRBV7-9 and TRBJ2-5; the match to TRBD1 covers 10 bases. The CDR3 loop reads CASSLVGTGEETQYF. CDR3 nucleotide sequence: TGTGCCAGCAGCTTAGTGGGGACAGGGGAAGAGACCCAGTACTTC.